A single sample is the source of the 6 T cell receptor beta chains below, sequenced in a study of blood T cells in healthy people across ages. The authors ran a second PCR of about 6 to 11 cycles using a sample-barcoded 5' primer and a J-beta primer mix. TCRdb re-derived calls from the 5' RACE reads in MiXCR, one entry per CDR3 protein. The table has some 1,800,000 distinct CDR3 sequences, around 40% seen once; the top ten hold roughly 23%. Sample: blood. The source of these receptors is a human donor in good health.

The J gene is TRBJ2-2, the V gene TRBV11-1; D is ambiguous. The CDR3 has 21 residues. Germline-derived CDR1 and CDR2 are SGHAT and FQDESV (reference sequence). The V gene lost 6 bases and the J gene lost 6 bases, with 35 bases spanning the gap. The CDR3 DNA follows: TGTGCCAGCAGGGGATCTACCTTAGCCCCGAAGATGGGCCCTGAGGCCGGGGAGCTGTTTTTT. Encoded protein: CASRGSTLAPKMGPEAGELFF. Complete variable domain (other parts from reference TRBV11-1 and TRBJ2-2): EAEVAQSPRYKITEKSQAVAFWCDPISGHATLYWYRQILGQGPELLVQFQDESVVDDSQLPKDRFSAERLKGVDSTLKIQPAELGDSAMYLCASRGSTLAPKMGPEAGELFFGEGSRLTVL.

This clonotype was detected a few times. The chain recombines TRBV11-3 with TRBJ1-1, with D possibly matching TRBD1 (6 bases). This CDR3 region has 15 residues. V lost 0 bases and J lost 5, with 13 bases in between. The germline V gene encodes CDR1 SGHNT and CDR2 YENEEA. CDR3 in DNA: TGTGCCAGCAGCTTAGATAGGCAGGGGAGAACTGAAGCTTTCTTT. This gives the protein CASSLDRQGRTEAFF.

This clonotype appeared many times. This chain connects TRBV6-5 to TRBJ2-7; D remains unclear. Germline V gives CDR1 MNHEY, CDR2 SVGAGI. CDR3 length: 14 amino acids. V lost 6 bases to trimming and J lost 2 bases, with 14 bases between them. The CDR3 region has the DNA TGTGCCAGCAGACCCCGGGTCGCGACCTACGAGCAGTACTTC. Translated: CASRPRVATYEQYF.

This chain links TRBV20-1 with TRBJ2-7; D gene unclear. Germline loops: CDR1 DFQATT, CDR2 SNEGSKA (reference sequence). The CDR3 is 16 residues long. The germline V and J ends were trimmed by 0 bases and 0 bases, with 15 bases remaining between them. CDR3 in amino acids: CSARDTGDPSSYEQYF. CDR3 nucleotides: TGCAGTGCTAGAGATACTGGCGACCCCAGCTCCTACGAGCAGTACTTC.

This rearrangement joins TRBV9 to TRBJ1-2; the D is unclear. V gave up 6 bases and J gave up 0 bases, with 12 bases separating them. The CDR3 length is 14 residues. Germline V gene lookup returns CDR1 SGDLS and CDR2 YYNGEE. CDR3 sequence: CASTISGANYGYTF. DNA for the CDR3: TGTGCCAGCACCATCAGTGGGGCTAACTATGGCTACACCTTC.

In its sample, this clonotype was seen a few times. This rearrangement joins TRBV4-3 to TRBJ1-2; the D is unclear. Per the germline V gene, CDR1 is LGHNA and CDR2 is YSLEER. V dropped 1 base and J dropped 7 bases, with 10 bases sitting between them. The CDR3 extends over 13 amino acids. CDR3: CASSQGHWGGYTF. In nucleotides, the CDR3 is TGCGCCAGCAGCCAAGGGCACTGGGGTGGCTACACCTTC.